The next 9 T cell receptor beta chains were all read from a single sample in a study of control samples from healthy donors and cancer patients (dated by TCRdb to about 2020). The method was the immunoSEQ multiplex PCR assay. The table comes from immuneACCESS by way of TCRdb, which keeps in-frame sequences with V and J called. Part of the clones is missing from these tables; in studies checked, under half for an unresolved V gene and the rest for unknown reasons. This sample holds about 94,000 clones; about nine tenths were observed only once. Jointly, the top ten make up roughly 3.4% of the sample. The specimen was blood. The receptors shown here come from a young woman in good health.

V is TRBV4-1 and J is TRBJ2-7; D is perhaps TRBD2 (5 bases). Trimming took off 4 bases at V and 3 bases at J, with 16 bases between the two ends. The CDR3 contains 15 residues. Germline CDR1 MGHRA, CDR2 YSYEKL. Here the CDR3 DNA reads TGCGCCAGCAGCCTCAAGGGAGTAGAGGGCTACGAGCAGTACTTC. It is translated as CASSLKGVEGYEQYF.

The chain combines TRBV5-1 with TRBJ2-7, with 9 positions matching TRBD1. The CDR3 is 14 amino acids. Looked up from germline, CDR1 is SGHRS and CDR2 is YFSETQ. J was trimmed by 4 bases and V by 4 bases; bases with no gene match: 6. The CDR3 DNA reads as TGCGCCAGCAGCACGGGACAGGGAATATACGAGCAGTACTTC. Translated: CASSTGQGIYEQYF.

The chain recombines TRBV11-2 with TRBJ2-3; a possible D gene is TRBD2 (7 bases). V was trimmed by 1 base and J by 4 bases, leaving 12 bases between them. The CDR3 runs 15 residues. Germline V gives CDR1 SGHAT, CDR2 FQNNGV. CDR3 amino acids: CASSLVGGAPDTQYF. The CDR3 DNA reads TGTGCCAGCAGCTTAGTTGGGGGGGCCCCAGATACGCAGTATTTT.

In this sample, this clone turned up once. The gene calls are TRBV6-5 and TRBJ1-1; D is undetermined. This CDR3 spans 15 amino acids. Looked up from germline, CDR1 is MNHEY and CDR2 is SVGAGI. V lost 0 bases and J 1 base, leaving 9 bases between the germline ends. The CDR3 is CASSYSTAGNTEAFF. The CDR3 DNA reads as TGTGCCAGCAGTTACTCGACGGCTGGGAACACTGAAGCTTTCTTT.

This chain links TRBV29-1 with TRBJ1-1; 8 bases match TRBD1. The V segment lost 5 bases and the J segment 6 bases; nucleotides outside the gene matches: 11. The CDR3 extends over 14 amino acids. Germline lookup yields CDR1 SQVTM and CDR2 ANQGSEA. CDR3 nucleotides: TGCAGCGTTCTAGATACAGGGGGGAAGCCTGAAGCTTTCTTT. It specifies CSVLDTGGKPEAFF. The whole variable domain, remainder taken from reference TRBV29-1 and TRBJ1-1, is SAVISQKPSRDICQRGTSLTIQCQVDSQVTMMFWYRQQPGQSLTLIATANQGSEATYESGFVIDKFPISRPNLTFSTLTVSNMSPEDSSIYLCSVLDTGGKPEAFFGQGTRLTVV.

The rearrangement uses TRBV27 and TRBJ1-2; a weak D match, TRBD1 (5 bases). Germline V gene data show CDR1 as MNHEY and CDR2 as SMNVEV (reference sequence). The CDR3 length is 12 residues. V lost 9 bases and J lost 1, with 9 bases in between. For the CDR3, the DNA is TGTGCCAGTGGACACGGTAACTATGGCTACACCTTC. Translated, it gives CASGHGNYGYTF.

The rearrangement links TRBV5-4 to TRBJ1-6; TRBD1 matches at 9 bases. Germline V gene data show CDR1 as SGHNT and CDR2 as YYREEE (reference sequence). This CDR3 spans 16 amino acids. The V gene end was trimmed by 3 bases and the J gene end by 6 bases; junction bases not matched to a gene: 7. The CDR3 reads CASSSGGQGFNSPLHF. The CDR3 DNA follows: TGTGCCAGCAGCTCTGGGGGACAGGGTTTTAATTCACCCCTCCACTTT.

CDR3 DNA sequence: TGCGCCAGCAGCTTGGGGACAGGGGAATTGGAAGCTTTCTTT. This sequence encodes CASSLGTGELEAFF. J is TRBJ1-1 and V is TRBV5-1, with 9 bases matching TRBD1. The CDR3 has 14 residues. The germline gives CDR1 SGHRS, CDR2 YFSETQ. Trimming cost V 0 bases and J 8 bases; bases outside gene matches: 5.

The rearrangement links TRBV6-6 to TRBJ2-7; D is ambiguous. Trimming took off 7 bases at V and 5 bases at J, with 18 bases between the two ends. This CDR3 has 14 amino acids. The germline V gene has CDR1 MNHNY and CDR2 SVGAGI (reference sequence). The CDR3 is CASTPSAEFNEQYF. The DNA for the CDR3 is TGTGCCAGCACCCCATCGGCCGAGTTCAACGAGCAGTACTTC.